A selection of T cell receptor beta chains follows, all from one sample in a study. MiXCR was run by TCRdb on the RT-PCR reads, yielding one entry per CDR3 protein. This repertoire shows hundreds of thousands of distinct CDR3 sequences, approximately 15% found once; its top ten account for 3.6%. The sample taken for sequencing was memory CD4+ T cells from blood. The source of these receptors is a female donor in good health, serving as a healthy control. The CDR3 runs from the conserved cysteine through the conserved F or W. Each record gives: J gene, clone size, D gene, V gene, CDR3 DNA, CDR3 protein. The D gene is left open where the match is weak. Size tells how often a clone was seen (once, few, many) or the class of an expanded clone, and some rows leave it out.

J: TRBJ1-6; size: few; D: TRBD1; V: TRBV6-5; DNA: TGTGCCAGCAGTTACCAGAGATGGACAGGGGGCAACTCACCCCTCCACTTT; CDR3: CASSYQRWTGGNSPLHF
J: TRBJ1-5; size: NA; D: TRBD1; V: TRBV6-2/TRBV6-3; DNA: TGTGCCAGCAGTTATTGGGGGAGGGGGCCCCATCAGCCCCAGCATTTT; CDR3: CASSYWGRGPHQPQHF
J: TRBJ2-7; size: many; D: NA; V: TRBV29-1; DNA: TGCAGCGTTGGCTGGGGGTCCTACGAGCAGTACTTC; CDR3: CSVGWGSYEQYF
J: TRBJ2-3; size: many; D: TRBD2; V: TRBV29-1; DNA: TGCAGCGCCACGACTAGCGGGATCGCAGATACGCAGTATTTT; CDR3: CSATTSGIADTQYF
J: TRBJ2-3; size: few; D: TRBD2; V: TRBV4-3; DNA: TGCGCCAGCAGCCCCCTTGGGACTAGCGGGGCCACAGATACGCAGTATTTT; CDR3: CASSPLGTSGATDTQYF
J: TRBJ2-2; size: few; D: TRBD2; V: TRBV27; DNA: TGTGCCAGCAGTCACATTAGCGGGAGAGGTACCGGGGAGCTGTTTTTT; CDR3: CASSHISGRGTGELFF
J: TRBJ2-5; size: NA; D: TRBD2; V: TRBV20-1; DNA: TGCAGTGCCCAGGGGGATAGCGGGAGGGAAGAGACCCAGTACTTC; CDR3: CSAQGDSGREETQYF
J: TRBJ1-1; size: many; D: NA; V: TRBV28; DNA: TGCGCCAGCAGCCGACAGAACACTGAAGCTTTCTTT; CDR3: CASSRQNTEAFF
J: TRBJ2-1; size: NA; D: NA; V: TRBV20-1; DNA: TGCAGTGCTAGAGATACTAGCTCGGGGTCGCGTGAGCAGTTCTTC; CDR3: CSARDTSSGSREQFF
J: TRBJ2-6; size: NA; D: TRBD1; V: TRBV12-3/TRBV12-4; DNA: TGTGCCAGCCAGGACAGGCGCTCTGGGGCCAACGTCCTGACTTTC; CDR3: CASQDRRSGANVLTF
J: TRBJ1-4; size: few; D: NA; V: TRBV4-3; DNA: TGCGCCAGCAGCCAAATTGGGGGGCGAGAAAAACTGTTTTTT; CDR3: CASSQIGGREKLFF
J: TRBJ2-1; size: many; D: TRBD2; V: TRBV4-3; DNA: TGCGCCAGCAGCCAAGATCTGAACGGGGGGGCCCTCGATGAGCAGTTCTTC; CDR3: CASSQDLNGGALDEQFF
J: TRBJ1-1; size: NA; D: NA; V: TRBV7-2; DNA: TGTGCCAGCAGCTCCGCAAGCCCCACTGAAGCTTTCTTT; CDR3: CASSSASPTEAFF
J: TRBJ1-6; size: NA; D: NA; V: TRBV5-1; DNA: TGCGCCAGCAGCTCGCCCCCGGGGGAATCGTTTAATTCACCCCTCCACTTT; CDR3: CASSSPPGESFNSPLHF
J: TRBJ1-2; size: many; D: TRBD1; V: TRBV20-1; DNA: TGCAGTGCTAAAACCCAGGGGGCGGGAGGCTACACCTTC; CDR3: CSAKTQGAGGYTF
J: TRBJ1-5; size: many; D: TRBD1; V: TRBV20-1; DNA: TGCAGTGCTAGTCGGGTGACAGGGGGCAATCAGCCCCAGCATTTT; CDR3: CSASRVTGGNQPQHF
J: TRBJ2-2; size: NA; D: NA; V: TRBV6-5; DNA: TGTGCCAGCCCCCCCCCCGGCGGGAAGAGAACCGGGGAGCTGTTTTTT; CDR3: CASPPPGGKRTGELFF
J: TRBJ1-3; size: once; D: NA; V: TRBV7-2; DNA: TGTGCCAGCAGCTTCCGGCGGCTGGACACCATATATTTT; CDR3: CASSFRRLDTIYF